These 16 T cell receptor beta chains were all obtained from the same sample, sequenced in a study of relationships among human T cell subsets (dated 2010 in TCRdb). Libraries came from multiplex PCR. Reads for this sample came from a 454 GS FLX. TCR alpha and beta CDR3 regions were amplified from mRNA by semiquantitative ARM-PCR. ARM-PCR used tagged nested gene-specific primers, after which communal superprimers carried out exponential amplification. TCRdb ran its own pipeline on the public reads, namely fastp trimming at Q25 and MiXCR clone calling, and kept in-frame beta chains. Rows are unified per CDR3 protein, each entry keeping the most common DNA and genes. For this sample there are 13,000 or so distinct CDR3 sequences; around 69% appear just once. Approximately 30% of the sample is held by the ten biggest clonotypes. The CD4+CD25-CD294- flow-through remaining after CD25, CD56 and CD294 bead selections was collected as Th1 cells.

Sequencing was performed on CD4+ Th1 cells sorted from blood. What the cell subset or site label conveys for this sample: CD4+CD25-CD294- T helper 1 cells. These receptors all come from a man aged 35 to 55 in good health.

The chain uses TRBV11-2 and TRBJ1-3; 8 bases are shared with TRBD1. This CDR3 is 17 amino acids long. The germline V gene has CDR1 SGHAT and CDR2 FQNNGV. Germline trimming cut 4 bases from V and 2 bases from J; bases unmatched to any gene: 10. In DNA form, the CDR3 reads TGTGCCAGCAGCTCGTACCGCCGGGACAGGACTGGAAACACCATATATTTT. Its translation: CASSSYRRDRTGNTIYF. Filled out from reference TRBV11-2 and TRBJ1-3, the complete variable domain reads EAGVAQSPRYKIIEKRQSVAFWCNPISGHATLYWYQQILGQGPKLLIQFQNNGVVDDSQLPKDRFSAERLKGVDSTLKIQPAKLEDSAVYLCASSSYRRDRTGNTIYFGEGSWLTVV.

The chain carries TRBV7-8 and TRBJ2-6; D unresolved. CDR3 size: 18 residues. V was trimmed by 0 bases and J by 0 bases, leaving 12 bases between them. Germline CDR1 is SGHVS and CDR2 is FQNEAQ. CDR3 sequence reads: CASSLAYRAGSGANVLTF. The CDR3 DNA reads TGTGCCAGCAGCTTAGCGTACAGAGCCGGCTCTGGGGCCAACGTCCTGACTTTC.

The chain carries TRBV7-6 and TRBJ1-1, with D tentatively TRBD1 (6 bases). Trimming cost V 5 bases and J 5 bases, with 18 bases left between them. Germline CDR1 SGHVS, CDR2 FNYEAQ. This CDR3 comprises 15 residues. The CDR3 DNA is TGTGCCAGCAGCCTAAACTCTGGACAGCGAACTGAAGCTTTCTTT. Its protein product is CASSLNSGQRTEAFF.

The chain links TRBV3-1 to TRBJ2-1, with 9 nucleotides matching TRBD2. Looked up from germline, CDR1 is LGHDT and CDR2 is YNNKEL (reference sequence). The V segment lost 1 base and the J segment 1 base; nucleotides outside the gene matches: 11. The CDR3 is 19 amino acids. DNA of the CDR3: TGTGCCAGCAGCCAAGCCACTTTAGCGGGAGCTGCATCCTACAATGAGCAGTTCTTC. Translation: CASSQATLAGAASYNEQFF.

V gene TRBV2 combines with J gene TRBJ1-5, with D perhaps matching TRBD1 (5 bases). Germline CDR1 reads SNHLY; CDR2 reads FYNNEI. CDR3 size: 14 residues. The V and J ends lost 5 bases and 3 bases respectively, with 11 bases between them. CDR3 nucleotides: TGTGCCAGCAGTAAAAGCAGGGTCAATCAGCCCCAGCATTTT. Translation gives CASSKSRVNQPQHF.

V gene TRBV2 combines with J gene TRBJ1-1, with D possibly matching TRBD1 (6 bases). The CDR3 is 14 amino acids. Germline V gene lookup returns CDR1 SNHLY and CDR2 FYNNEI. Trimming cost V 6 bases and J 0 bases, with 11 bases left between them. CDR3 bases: TGTGCCAGCAGAGAGGACAGATTGAACACTGAAGCTTTCTTT. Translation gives CASREDRLNTEAFF. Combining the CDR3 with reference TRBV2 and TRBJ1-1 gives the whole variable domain EPEVTQTPSHQVTQMGQEVILRCVPISNHLYFYWYRQILGQKVEFLVSFYNNEISEKSEIFDDQFSVERPDGSNFTLKIRSTKLEDSAMYFCASREDRLNTEAFFGQGTRLTVV.

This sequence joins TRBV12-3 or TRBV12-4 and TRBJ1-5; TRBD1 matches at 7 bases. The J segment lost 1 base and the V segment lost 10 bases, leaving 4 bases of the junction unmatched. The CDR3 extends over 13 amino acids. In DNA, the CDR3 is TGTGCCACCAGGGGGGGCAGCAATCAGCCCCAGCATTTT. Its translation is CATRGGSNQPQHF.

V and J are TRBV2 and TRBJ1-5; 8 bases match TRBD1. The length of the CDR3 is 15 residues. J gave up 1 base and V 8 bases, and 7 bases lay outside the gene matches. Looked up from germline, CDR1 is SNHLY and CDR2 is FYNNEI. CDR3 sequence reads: CASGQGRSSNQPQHF. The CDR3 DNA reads TGTGCCAGCGGACAGGGCCGGTCGAGCAATCAGCCCCAGCATTTT.

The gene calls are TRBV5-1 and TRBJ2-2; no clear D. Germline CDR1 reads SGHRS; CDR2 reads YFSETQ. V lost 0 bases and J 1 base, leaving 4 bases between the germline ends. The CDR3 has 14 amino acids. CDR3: CASSLEQNTGELFF. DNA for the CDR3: TGCGCCAGCAGCTTGGAACAGAACACCGGGGAGCTGTTTTTT.

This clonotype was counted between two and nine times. The CDR3: CASSLGGASGNTIYF. The DNA of the CDR3 is TGCGCCAGCAGCTTGGGGGGTGCCTCTGGAAACACCATATATTTT. This chain joins TRBV5-1 and TRBJ1-3; D unresolved. V was clipped by 0 bases and J by 0 bases, with 7 bases between them. The CDR3 is 15 amino acids. Germline CDR1 reads SGHRS; CDR2 reads YFSETQ. The full variable domain, with the rest looked up from reference TRBV5-1 and TRBJ1-3, is KAGVTQTPRYLIKTRGQQVTLSCSPISGHRSVSWYQQTPGQGLQFLFEYFSETQRNKGNFPGRFSGRQFSNSRSEMNVSTLELGDSALYLCASSLGGASGNTIYFGEGSWLTVV.

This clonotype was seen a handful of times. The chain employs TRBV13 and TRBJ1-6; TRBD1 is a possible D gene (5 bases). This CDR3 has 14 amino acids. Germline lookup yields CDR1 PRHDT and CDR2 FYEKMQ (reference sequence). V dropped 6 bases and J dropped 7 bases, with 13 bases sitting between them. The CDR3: CASRPGRINSPLHF. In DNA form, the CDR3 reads TGTGCCAGCAGACCGGGACGGATAAATTCACCCCTCCACTTT. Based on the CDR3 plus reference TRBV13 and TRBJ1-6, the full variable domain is AAGVIQSPRHLIKEKRETATLKCYPIPRHDTVYWYQQGPGQDPQFLISFYEKMQSDKGSIPDRFSAQQFSDYHSELNMSSLELGDSALYFCASRPGRINSPLHFGNGTRLTVT.

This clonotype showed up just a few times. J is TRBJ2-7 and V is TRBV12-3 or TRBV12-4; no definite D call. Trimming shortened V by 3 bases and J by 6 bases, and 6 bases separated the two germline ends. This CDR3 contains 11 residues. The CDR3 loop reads CASSLSIEQYF. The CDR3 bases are TGTGCCAGCAGTTTGTCAATCGAGCAGTACTTC.

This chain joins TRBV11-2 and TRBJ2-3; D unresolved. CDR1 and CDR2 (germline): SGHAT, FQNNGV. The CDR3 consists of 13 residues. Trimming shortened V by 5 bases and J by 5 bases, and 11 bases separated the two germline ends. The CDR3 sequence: CASSGIERDTQYF. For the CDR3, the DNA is TGTGCCAGCAGCGGGATTGAGAGAGATACGCAGTATTTT.

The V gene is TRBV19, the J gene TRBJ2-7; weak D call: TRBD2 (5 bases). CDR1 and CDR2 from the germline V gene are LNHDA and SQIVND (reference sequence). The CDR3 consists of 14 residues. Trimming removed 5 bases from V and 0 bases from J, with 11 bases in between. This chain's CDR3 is CASSRGGSSYEQYF. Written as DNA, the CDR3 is TGTGCCAGTAGTCGAGGAGGATCCTCCTACGAGCAGTACTTC. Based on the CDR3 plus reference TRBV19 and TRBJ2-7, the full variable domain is DGGITQSPKYLFRKEGQNVTLSCEQNLNHDAMYWYRQDPGQGLRLIYYSQIVNDFQKGDIAEGYSVSREKKESFPLTVTSAQKNPTAFYLCASSRGGSSYEQYFGPGTRLTVT.

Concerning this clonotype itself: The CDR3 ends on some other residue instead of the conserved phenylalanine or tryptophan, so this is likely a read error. DNA of the CDR3: TGTGCCAGCAGCCGATTAGTCGGGGCCATGAACACTGAAGCTTTCTAT. Amino acid sequence: CASSRLVGAMNTEAFY. This chain uses TRBV11-2 with TRBJ1-1, with a tentative D call TRBD1 (5 bases). Germline V CDR1 and CDR2: SGHAT, FQNNGV. Trimming shortened V by 5 bases and J by 0 bases, and 16 bases separated the two germline ends. There are 16 residues in the CDR3.

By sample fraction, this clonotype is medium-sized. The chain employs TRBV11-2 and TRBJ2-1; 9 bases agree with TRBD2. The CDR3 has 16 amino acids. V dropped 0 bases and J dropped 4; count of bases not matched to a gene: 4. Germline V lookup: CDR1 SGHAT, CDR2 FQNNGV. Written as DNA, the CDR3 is TGTGCCAGCAGCTTAGATGGGCGGGAGGGGTACAATGAGCAGTTCTTC. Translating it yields CASSLDGREGYNEQFF.